A single sample is the source of the 12 T cell receptor beta chains below, sequenced in a study of regulatory T cells in long-lasting Graves disease. Time point indicated: newly diagnosed GD, antithyroid drugs for less than 3 months. PBMC-derived RNA was used for the TCR library. Through Arm-PCR of CDR3 regions and iRepertoire HTBI primers, TCR beta libraries were built. TCRdb redid the calling of the multiplex PCR reads with MiXCR, one entry per CDR3 protein. The sample records roughly 610,000 distinct CDR3 sequences, about 16% being singletons. The data also belong to a second study, concerning T cells in Graves' hyperthyroidism and ophthalmopathy.

Sample: peripheral blood mononuclear cells (PBMCs), taken at new diagnosis, from a patient treated with antithyroid drugs. The source of these receptors is a man younger than 35 with Graves disease.

This clonotype was observed many times. The chain joins TRBV2 to TRBJ2-1, with 8 bases lining up with TRBD2. V lost 1 base and J lost 12; bases outside the gene matches: 11. Germline values: CDR1 SNHLY, CDR2 FYNNEI. CDR3 length: 15 residues. CDR3 sequence: CASSEGTSSGVGQFF. In DNA form, the CDR3 reads TGTGCCAGCAGTGAAGGGACTAGCAGCGGGGTCGGGCAGTTCTTC.

The sample holds a few counts of this clonotype. This chain uses TRBV12-3 or TRBV12-4 with TRBJ2-1; tentative D call: TRBD2 (6 bases). Trimming removed 6 bases at V and 12 bases at J, with 15 bases between. CDR3 length: 12 residues. CDR3 sequence reads: CASRTIAVGQFF. CDR3 nucleotide sequence: TGTGCCAGCAGAACAATAGCGGTCGGGCAGTTCTTC.

This clonotype was seen a handful of times. This may be a read error: a much more frequent sequence differs by one nucleotide. The genes are TRBV27 and TRBJ2-1; D is undetermined. The germline V and J ends were trimmed by 5 bases and 7 bases, with 12 bases remaining between them. The germline CDR1 and CDR2 sequences are MNHEY and SMNVEV (reference sequence). The length of the CDR3 is 13 residues. The CDR3 DNA follows: TGTGCCAGCAGTCCAAACCTTAGTAATGAGCAGTTCTTC. This translates into CASSPNLSNEQFF.

A few counts support this clonotype. The V call is TRBV19, the J call TRBJ2-7; D is ambiguous. The CDR3 runs 14 residues. Germline lookup yields CDR1 LNHDA and CDR2 SQIVND (reference sequence). V lost 3 bases to trimming and J lost 4 bases, with 13 bases between them. In nucleotides, the CDR3 is TGTGCCAGTAGTATGGTGCGTTCCGGGTACGAGCAGTACTTC. Translation gives CASSMVRSGYEQYF.

This clonotype has ten or more counts. CDR3 in amino acids: CASARGGNSYEQYF. The CDR3 DNA reads as TGTGCCAGCGCTAGGGGCGGGAACTCCTACGAGCAGTACTTC. V is TRBV28 and J is TRBJ2-7, with D possibly matching TRBD2 (6 bases). The CDR3 has 14 residues. Trimming cost V 8 bases and J 0 bases, with 14 bases left between them. Per the germline V gene, CDR1 is MDHEN and CDR2 is SYDVKM.

This clonotype showed up many times. The CDR3 DNA follows: TGTGCCAGCAGCCAAGATCCCCCTAGCGGGAGCTACGAGCAGTACTTC. This gives the protein CASSQDPPSGSYEQYF. The chain couples TRBV3-1 to TRBJ2-7, with 10 bases that match TRBD2. V lost 0 bases, J lost 3 bases, and 5 bases stayed unmatched. Germline lookup yields CDR1 LGHDT and CDR2 YNNKEL (reference sequence). The CDR3 extends over 16 amino acids.

The rearrangement joins TRBV7-3 to TRBJ2-1, with 10 nucleotides matching TRBD2. The ends lost 3 bases at V and 7 bases at J; junction bases unmatched: 12. Germline V gene lookup returns CDR1 SGHTA and CDR2 FQGTGA. The CDR3 spans 17 residues. Written as DNA, the CDR3 is TGTGCCAGCAGCTTTACGGGCCTAGCGGGAGTATGGAATGAGCAGTTCTTC. It specifies CASSFTGLAGVWNEQFF.

This clonotype appeared many times. The chain is built from TRBV30 and TRBJ1-4; D not certain. CDR3 length equals 13 residues. V was pared by 4 bases and J by 4 bases, with 10 bases between. Germline CDR1 GTSNPN, CDR2 SVGIG (reference sequence). CDR3 in amino acids: CAWKGRNNEKLFF. DNA of the CDR3: TGTGCCTGGAAGGGCAGGAATAATGAAAAACTGTTTTTT.

This clonotype was picked up many times. The gene calls are TRBV2 and TRBJ1-1; the D gene is possibly TRBD1 (5 bases). The CDR3 contains 13 residues. Germline V lookup: CDR1 SNHLY, CDR2 FYNNEI. V was clipped by 8 bases and J by 1 base, with 11 bases between them. CDR3 DNA sequence: TGTGCCAGCGCTCGGGGCAGGAACACTGAAGCTTTCTTT. Protein: CASARGRNTEAFF. Combining the CDR3 with reference TRBV2 and TRBJ1-1 gives the whole variable domain EPEVTQTPSHQVTQMGQEVILRCVPISNHLYFYWYRQILGQKVEFLVSFYNNEISEKSEIFDDQFSVERPDGSNFTLKIRSTKLEDSAMYFCASARGRNTEAFFGQGTRLTVV.

This chain links TRBV19 with TRBJ2-3; 15 bases match TRBD2. The J call may be faulty, since TRBJ2-5 better matches the DNA end. The CDR3 sequence is 17 residues long. Per the germline V gene, CDR1 is LNHDA and CDR2 is SQIVND (reference sequence). The CDR3 DNA sequence: TGTGCCAGTAGTACGGGACTAGCGGGAGGATCTTCAGAGACCCAGTACTTC. This translates into CASSTGLAGGSSETQYF.

This clonotype appeared a few times. V gene TRBV7-6 combines with J gene TRBJ1-4; maybe TRBD1 (5 bases). This CDR3 has 18 amino acids. Germline CDR1 is SGHVS and CDR2 is FNYEAQ. Trimming shortened V by 0 bases and J by 0 bases, and 14 bases separated the two germline ends. The CDR3 spells CASSLARYRISTNEKLFF. The CDR3 DNA is TGTGCCAGCAGCTTAGCGCGGTACAGGATATCAACTAATGAAAAACTGTTTTTT. Supplemented by reference TRBV7-6 and TRBJ1-4, the full variable domain reads GAGVSQSPRYKVTKRGQDVALRCDPISGHVSLYWYRQALGQGPEFLTYFNYEAQQDKSGLPNDRFSAERPEGSISTLTIQRTEQRDSAMYRCASSLARYRISTNEKLFFGSGTQLSVL.

This clonotype was detected many times. The V call is TRBV6-2 or TRBV6-3, the J call TRBJ2-7; either TRBD1 or TRBD2 may supply D (5 bases each). Germline V CDR1 and CDR2: MNHEY, SVGEGT. V dropped 0 bases and J dropped 3 bases, with 9 bases sitting between them. CDR3 length equals 14 residues. In nucleotides, the CDR3 is TGTGCCAGCAGTTACTCGGGGGATTTCTACGAGCAGTACTTC. It codes for CASSYSGDFYEQYF.